The rows below give T cell receptor beta chains drawn from one sample of a study of cytomegalovirus exposure and HLA in healthy donors. TCRdb's table, derived via immunoSEQ multiplex PCR, lists solely in-frame clones and lacks some. The sample includes more than 150,000 clones, more than 80% of them seen just once. Input material: PBMCs. The receptors come from a man younger than 35 in good health and CMV-seropositive. CDR3s include the opening cysteine and the closing phenylalanine or tryptophan. D genes are given only for firm matches. Clone size appears in some rows only: once, few, many, or a class for an expanded clone.

clone_size	v_call	j_call	d_call	cdr3_length	cdr3_aa	cdr3_nt
.	TRBV9	TRBJ2-3	TRBD2	15	CASSTTSGRPDTQYF	TGTGCCAGCAGCACGACTAGCGGGAGGCCAGATACGCAGTATTTT
.	TRBV5-8	TRBJ1-3	.	15	CASSPGTIPGNTIYF	TGTGCCAGCAGCCCAGGCACCATTCCTGGAAACACCATATATTTT
.	TRBV5-6	TRBJ1-2	.	14	CASSLGRLRHGYTF	TGTGCCAGCAGCTTGGGGAGACTTCGACATGGCTACACCTTC
.	TRBV6-6	TRBJ1-2	TRBD1	12	CASSSTGDGYTF	TGTGCCAGCAGCTCTACAGGGGATGGCTACACCTTC
.	TRBV2	TRBJ2-1	.	13	CASSAGSVAEQFF	TGTGCCAGCAGTGCGGGGAGCGTGGCTGAGCAGTTCTTC
.	TRBV7-9	TRBJ1-1	TRBD1	15	CASSGWDRGDTEAFF	TGTGCCAGCAGCGGTTGGGACAGGGGGGACACTGAAGCTTTCTTT
.	TRBV4-1	TRBJ2-3	TRBD2	18	CASSQVGLAGGGKVTQYF	TGCGCCAGCAGCCAAGTGGGACTAGCGGGAGGTGGAAAGGTTACGCAGTATTTT
.	TRBV5-6	TRBJ1-1	.	14	CASSLGDTLRWAFF	TGTGCCAGCAGCTTGGGTGACACCCTTAGGTGGGCTTTCTTT
.	TRBV2	TRBJ1-1	.	15	CASSEAPQGNTEAFF	TGTGCCAGCAGTGAAGCGCCACAGGGGAACACTGAAGCTTTCTTT
.	TRBV9	TRBJ1-3	.	15	CASSALDSTGNTIYF	TGTGCCAGCAGCGCCTTAGACAGCACTGGAAACACCATATATTTT
.	TRBV19	TRBJ1-5	TRBD1	14	CASSPTKQGLPQHF	TGTGCCAGTAGCCCAACTAAACAGGGGCTACCCCAGCATTTT
.	TRBV10-3	TRBJ2-7	.	16	CAISATPEGGSDEQYF	TGTGCCATCAGTGCCACCCCTGAGGGGGGGTCCGACGAGCAGTACTTC
.	TRBV29-1	TRBJ2-1	.	16	CSVGGGSGISYNEQFF	TGCAGCGTTGGGGGAGGTAGCGGAATCTCCTACAATGAGCAGTTCTTC
.	TRBV7-2	TRBJ2-7	TRBD2	15	CASSVTSGRANEQYF	TGTGCCAGCAGCGTGACTAGCGGGAGGGCCAACGAGCAGTACTTC
.	TRBV5-1	TRBJ2-6	TRBD1	16	CASSSTGVGGANVLTF	TGCGCCAGCAGCTCGACAGGGGTTGGAGGGGCCAACGTCCTGACTTTC
.	TRBV5-1	TRBJ1-2	TRBD1	14	CASSPGTGNYGYTF	TGCGCCAGCAGCCCGGGGACAGGGAACTATGGCTACACCTTC
.	TRBV19	TRBJ2-4	TRBD1	19	CASSIGQVKGGLAKNIQYF	TGTGCCAGTAGTATTGGGCAGGTAAAAGGGGGCCTAGCCAAAAACATTCAGTACTTC
.	TRBV9	TRBJ2-7	.	14	CASSVGGGGYEQYF	TGTGCCAGCAGCGTAGGAGGAGGCGGATACGAGCAGTACTTC
.	TRBV6-6	TRBJ1-2	.	15	CASYTHTNRAYGYTF	TGTGCCAGCTATACGCACACCAACAGGGCCTATGGCTACACCTTC
.	TRBV30	TRBJ2-7	TRBD2	15	CAWREGGTSVYEQYF	TGTGCCTGGAGAGAGGGTGGGACTAGCGTCTACGAGCAGTACTTC
.	TRBV5-6	TRBJ2-2	.	14	CASSWGTVFGELFF	TGTGCCAGCAGCTGGGGGACTGTTTTCGGGGAGCTGTTTTTT
.	TRBV9	TRBJ1-5	TRBD1	15	CASSVTGDERQPQHF	TGTGCCAGCAGCGTGACAGGGGACGAAAGGCAGCCCCAGCATTTT
.	TRBV6-5	TRBJ2-7	.	15	CASSYGRARPGEQYF	TGTGCCAGCAGTTACGGGCGCGCCCGGCCAGGGGAGCAGTACTTC
.	TRBV29-1	TRBJ2-7	TRBD1	14	CSVGWQGASYEQYF	TGCAGCGTTGGGTGGCAGGGGGCGTCCTACGAGCAGTACTTC
.	TRBV2	TRBJ2-3	TRBD2	15	CASSPGGAGVDTQYF	TGTGCCAGCAGTCCTGGAGGGGCGGGAGTAGATACGCAGTATTTT
.	TRBV5-1	TRBJ2-7	.	15	CASSLSSGFTYEQYF	TGCGCCAGCAGCTTGTCCTCGGGTTTCACCTACGAGCAGTACTTC
.	TRBV27	TRBJ2-1	.	15	CASSSQGLAYNEQFF	TGTGCCAGCAGTTCACAGGGTCTGGCCTACAATGAGCAGTTCTTC
once	TRBV7-9	TRBJ2-7	.	15	CASSLEHSGNYEQYF	TGTGCCAGCAGCTTAGAACACTCGGGGAACTACGAGCAGTACTTC
.	TRBV28	TRBJ2-1	.	12	CASSQPAQEQFF	TGTGCCAGCAGTCAACCCGCTCAGGAGCAGTTCTTC
many	TRBV14	TRBJ2-3	.	17	CASSPGARETSTDTQYF	TGTGCCAGCAGCCCCGGCGCCAGGGAAACTAGCACAGATACGCAGTATTTT
.	TRBV4-3	TRBJ2-3	TRBD1	14	CASSQASTGWTQYF	TGCGCCAGCAGCCAGGCTTCGACAGGGTGGACGCAGTATTTT
.	TRBV7-2	TRBJ2-7	.	15	CASSLDMNREGEQYF	TGTGCCAGCAGCTTAGATATGAACAGGGAAGGCGAGCAGTACTTC
.	TRBV7-2	TRBJ2-7	.	14	CASSPRGGSYEQYF	TGTGCCAGCAGCCCCCGAGGAGGCTCCTACGAGCAGTACTTC
.	TRBV30	TRBJ1-5	.	14	CAWSVGGSNQPQHF	TGTGCCTGGAGTGTAGGAGGTAGCAATCAGCCCCAGCATTTT
.	TRBV19	TRBJ1-2	.	14	CASLDIMANYGYTF	TGTGCCAGTCTCGACATCATGGCGAACTATGGCTACACCTTC
.	TRBV28	TRBJ1-5	.	14	CASSGRDWNQPQHF	TGTGCCAGCAGCGGCAGGGATTGGAATCAGCCCCAGCATTTT
.	TRBV20-1	TRBJ2-1	.	11	CSALGRNEQFF	TGCAGTGCCTTAGGGAGGAATGAGCAGTTCTTC
few	TRBV10-3	TRBJ1-3	.	14	CAIRGAKTGNTIYF	TGTGCCATCAGGGGGGCCAAAACTGGAAACACCATATATTTT
.	TRBV27	TRBJ1-4	.	12	CASRRGGEKLFF	TGTGCCAGCAGAAGGGGTGGGGAAAAACTGTTTTTT
.	TRBV9	TRBJ1-3	.	16	CASSVAAGSSGNTIYF	TGTGCCAGCAGCGTAGCGGCGGGGAGCTCTGGAAACACCATATATTTT
.	TRBV6-5	TRBJ1-3	TRBD1	15	CASSGLQGALGPIYF	TGTGCCAGCAGCGGACTACAGGGGGCCTTAGGTCCCATATATTTT
few	TRBV27	TRBJ2-7	.	15	CASKVFGGLAYEQYF	TGTGCCAGCAAGGTCTTTGGGGGACTTGCCTACGAGCAGTACTTC
.	TRBV9	TRBJ2-1	TRBD2	17	CASSFRLAGGRYNEQFF	TGTGCCAGCAGCTTCAGACTAGCGGGAGGGAGATACAATGAGCAGTTCTTC
.	TRBV29-1	TRBJ2-7	.	14	CSVEDRRAGYEQYF	TGCAGCGTTGAAGATAGGCGGGCCGGGTACGAGCAGTACTTC
once	TRBV28	TRBJ2-7	TRBD1	13	CASTTGQLYEQYF	TGTGCCAGCACGACGGGACAGTTATACGAGCAGTACTTC
.	TRBV28	TRBJ1-2	TRBD1	14	CASRPLDRDYGYTF	TGTGCCAGCAGACCCCTGGACAGGGATTATGGCTACACCTTC
.	TRBV7-8	TRBJ1-1	TRBD1	14	CASSSSRTGLEAFF	TGTGCCAGCAGCTCCTCCAGGACAGGCCTTGAAGCTTTCTTT
.	TRBV5-4	TRBJ2-3	.	14	CASSLAGSADTQYF	TGTGCCAGCAGCTTGGCAGGGTCGGCGGATACGCAGTATTTT
.	TRBV7-2	TRBJ2-1	TRBD2	16	CASSLEGASGNNEQFF	TGTGCCAGCAGCTTAGAGGGGGCTAGCGGGAACAATGAGCAGTTCTTC
.	TRBV13	TRBJ2-3	.	17	CASSVLSFSEGTDTQYF	TGTGCCAGCAGCGTACTATCCTTTAGCGAGGGCACAGATACGCAGTATTTT
few	TRBV19	TRBJ1-3	TRBD1	15	CASSRQGISGNTIYF	TGTGCCAGTAGTCGACAGGGGATATCTGGAAACACCATATATTTT
.	TRBV28	TRBJ2-1	.	13	CATERGKGNEQFF	TGTGCCACCGAGAGGGGGAAGGGCAATGAGCAGTTCTTC
.	TRBV7-2	TRBJ2-3	TRBD2	15	CASNVAGGITDTQYF	TGTGCCAGCAACGTAGCGGGGGGGATCACAGATACGCAGTATTTT
once	TRBV10-3	TRBJ1-1	TRBD1	13	CAISGTGGGEAFF	TGTGCCATCAGTGGGACAGGGGGCGGTGAAGCTTTCTTT
.	TRBV7-2	TRBJ2-2	TRBD2	16	CASTRGGREKTGELFF	TGTGCCAGCACCCGAGGCGGGCGGGAGAAGACCGGGGAGCTGTTTTTT
.	TRBV5-1	TRBJ2-1	.	14	CASSLATDYNEQFF	TGCGCCAGCAGCTTGGCGACAGATTACAATGAGCAGTTCTTC
.	TRBV7-8	TRBJ2-1	.	11	CASKSGDEQFF	TGTGCCAGCAAGAGCGGAGATGAGCAGTTCTTC
.	TRBV5-1	TRBJ1-4	.	13	CASSFGGSEKLFF	TGCGCCAGCAGCTTCGGGGGAAGTGAAAAACTGTTTTTT